The source of this T cell receptor beta chain is a study of cytomegalovirus exposure and HLA in healthy donors. Both 60 Vbeta primers and 13 Jbeta primers went into the PCR. The method was immunoSEQ multiplex PCR; TCRdb's version includes in-frame clones alone and lacks a portion of them. Of 150,000 or so clones listed, approximately 80% are singletons. This CDR3 has 14 residues. Unmatched junction bases numbered 5, after V lost 6 bases and J lost 3 bases. Germline V lookup: CDR1 MDHEN, CDR2 SYDVKM. The sample consisted of PBMCs. This receptor was obtained from a woman aged 25 to 39 in good health and CMV-seronegative. The chain has TRBV28 and TRBJ1-5; 7 bases map to TRBD1. In DNA form, the CDR3 reads TGTGCCAGCAGGGCCGGACAGGTCAATCAGCCCCAGCATTTT. This codes for CASRAGQVNQPQHF. Looking up the rest from reference TRBV28 and TRBJ1-5 gives the full variable domain: DVKVTQSSRYLVKRTGEKVFLECVQDMDHENMFWYRQDPGLGLRLIYFSYDVKMKEKGDIPEGYSVSREKKERFSLILESASTNQTSMYLCASRAGQVNQPQHFGDGTRLSIL.